The sequence of this TCR beta chain was determined in a study of shared clonotypes between healthy human individuals (dated by TCRdb to 2019 to 2021). Notes on the research overall: The cohort included three men and a couple of women between 18 and 49 years of age. For each donor, CD4 naive and CD4 memory were each run on three plates, CD8 naive on two plates, and CD8 memory on one plate. The study deeply sequenced blood TCR repertoires of several healthy adults to estimate repertoire size and the extent of clonotype sharing between individuals. To increase sequencing depth and limit assay-specific biases, TCR repertoire library preparation and sequencing were carried out by different laboratories using diverse techniques. Between about 0.94 and 8.9 billion PBMCs per donor were obtained by leukapheresis. What the authors observed across the whole study: Pairwise subsampling indicated that sequencing depth was expected to affect the degree of clonotype sharing among donors. Clonotypes shared by all four sorted-subset donors showed higher generation probabilities than non-shared clonotypes. Sampling was limited to blood, and TCR repertoires in tissue likely differ from TCR repertoires in blood. When several donors were compared, the shared fraction of clonotypes was about 5.2% for naive CD4, less than 4% for naive CD8, 2.3% for memory CD4, and roughly 0.43% for memory CD8. Naive subsets generally had larger estimated clonotype richness than memory subsets did. Even with the large sequencing depth, rarefaction of the sorted-subset datasets indicated that sequencing was incomplete. Because the study included a small number of donors, the genetic and exposure-history diversity represented was limited.

The germline V gene encodes CDR1 MNHEY and CDR2 SMNVEV (reference sequence). Trimming costs V 2 bases and J 12 bases, and their ends lie 14 bases apart. The CDR3 spans 13 residues, from the cysteine through the phenylalanine. Here the CDR3 DNA is all that survives: 39 bases in frame from base 1. On this clone: It lacks a known antigen. No quality values exist for individual bases; no much larger clone is one base distant.

Using the deep immunoSEQ assay, TCR CDR3 regions were amplified from genomic DNA by multiplex PCR. Extracted genomic DNA from each cell subset was spread evenly across all wells of several immunoSEQ 96-well plates, with each plate serving as a replicate. For sorted subsets, each replicate PCR was loaded with around 200 ng genomic DNA, equivalent to 25,000 to 35,000 T cell genomes. The purified libraries were quantified using a Qubit 3.0 fluorometer, sized with a Bioanalyzer 2100, and then quantified again using the KAPA Library Quantification kit. Every immunoSEQ 96-well plate was sequenced on a dedicated single-read 150-cycle Illumina NextSeq 550 flow cell. Per the source publication's procedure: The immunoSEQ output contained only junctional sequences without quality scores, so filtering could not match that applied to full-length reads. To assign V/J genes and CDR3, sequences were annotated against IMGT germline references using PyIR, a Python wrapper for IgBLAST v1.9. Reads with weak V/J assignments (E-value above 1e-6), missing CDR3, stop codons, out-of-frame junctions, or ambiguous translated residues were removed. A V3J clonotype was defined by an identical inferred V gene, J gene, and CDR3 amino acid sequence. Percentage overlap between repertoires was computed as shared unique clonotypes divided by the size of the smaller repertoire. Three approaches were used to assess repertoire richness: RTK rarefaction, the Chao1 estimator, and Recon v2.1 estimates of unobserved clonotypes. Generation probabilities were computed with OLGA for all TCRbeta clonotypes obtained by the gDNA method from a few donors. The immuneACCESS repertoire file appears here via TCRdb, limited to in-frame rearrangements. These files lack a portion of the clones; in checked studies, under half of the deficit traces to unresolved V genes, and the cause of the others is not known. V and J calls and clone size are copied from that table; D and trimming were computed from the DNA. Counted in this sample were about 2.1 million clones; 93% of them appeared once. The ten largest account for less than 2% of the sample.

CD8 naive samples were CD45RO-negative cells positively selected for CCR7, giving a CD45RA+CCR7+ population that excluded TemRA cells. Donors were healthy HIV-negative adults with no recently reported acute infections or vaccinations. Every donor was a Caucasian adult residing in Nashville, Tennessee, USA. Blood was collected by leukapheresis, and PBMCs were isolated by Ficoll-Histopaque density gradient centrifugation and then cryopreserved in liquid nitrogen vapor phase. Analytical flow cytometry was used to check the purity and quantity of every magnetically sorted T cell population. Each sorted fraction had its genomic DNA isolated and then quantified by UV absorbance on a Nanodrop 2000c.

Sequenced sample: naive CD8+ T cells from PBMCs. The cell subset or site tag for this specimen amounts to: CD45RA+CCR7+. Recombination connected TRBV27 to TRBJ2-1; TRBD2 is a weak D gene call, 7 bases matching. The receptor was derived from a man aged 18 to 30 in good health. Some clones in this sample may be carry-over from other donors' samples. The base sequence is TGTGCCAGCAGTTTAGGGGGGGGGCTGGGGCAGTTCTTC. Its protein is CASSLGGGLGQFF.